A selection of T cell receptor beta chains follows, all from one sample in a study of T cell responses to AZD1222 COVID-19 vaccine. The method was immunoSEQ multiplex PCR; TCRdb's version includes in-frame clones alone and lacks a portion of them. The sample contains roughly 120,000 clones, 85% to 90% of which appear only once. The sample here was peripheral blood, taken 28 days after the second AZD1222 dose. Receptors were obtained from an adult who received the AZD1222 COVID-19 vaccine. CDR3s include the opening cysteine and the closing phenylalanine or tryptophan. D genes are given only for firm matches.

-,TRBV13,TRBJ1-2,CASSFPPQGYGYTF,TGTGCCAGCAGCTTCCCCCCACAGGGCTATGGCTACACCTTC
-,TRBV18,TRBJ2-3,CASSPNAGAKDTQYF,TGTGCCAGCTCACCCAACGCGGGGGCTAAAGATACGCAGTATTTT
TRBD1,TRBV7-9,TRBJ2-3,CASRFRDRVGDTQYF,TGTGCCAGCAGGTTCCGGGACAGGGTAGGAGATACGCAGTATTTT
-,TRBV27,TRBJ1-2,CASSSSGRRGWGYTF,-
-,TRBV27,TRBJ2-1,CASSQRGTDYNEQFF,TGTGCCAGCAGTCAACGGGGGACAGACTACAATGAGCAGTTCTTC
-,TRBV28,TRBJ1-6,CASRDPTGGFSPLHF,TGTGCCAGCAGGGACCCGACGGGAGGATTTTCACCCCTCCACTTT
-,TRBV29-1,TRBJ1-5,CSSIAGPGQPQHF,TGCAGCTCGATAGCCGGGCCCGGTCAGCCCCAGCATTTT
-,TRBV12-3/TRBV12-4,TRBJ2-1,CASRGREHEQFF,TGTGCCAGCAGGGGCAGGGAGCATGAGCAGTTCTTC
TRBD1,TRBV28,TRBJ2-7,CASSPGQRVGTYEQYF,TGTGCCAGCAGTCCGGGACAGAGGGTTGGAACCTACGAGCAGTACTTC
TRBD2,TRBV28,TRBJ2-3,CASSSWGGAQSGGPTDTQYF,TGTGCCAGCAGTTCCTGGGGGGGCGCGCAAAGCGGGGGACCCACAGATACGCAGTATTTT
-,TRBV10-1,TRBJ2-7,CASSRDLSSYEQYF,TGCGCCAGCAGCCGGGACCTAAGCTCCTACGAGCAGTACTTC